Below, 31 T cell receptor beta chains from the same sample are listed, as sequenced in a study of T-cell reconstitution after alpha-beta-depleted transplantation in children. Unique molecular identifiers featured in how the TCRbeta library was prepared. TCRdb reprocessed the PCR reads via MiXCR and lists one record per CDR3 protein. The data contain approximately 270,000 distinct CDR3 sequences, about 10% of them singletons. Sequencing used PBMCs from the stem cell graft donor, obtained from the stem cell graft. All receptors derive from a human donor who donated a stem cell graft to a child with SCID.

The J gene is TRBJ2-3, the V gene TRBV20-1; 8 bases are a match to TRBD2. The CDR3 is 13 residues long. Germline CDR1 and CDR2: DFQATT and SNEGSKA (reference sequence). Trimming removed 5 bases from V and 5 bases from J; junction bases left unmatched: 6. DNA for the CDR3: TGCAGTGCTCTCGGGGGGGCGGGAGATACGCAGTATTTT. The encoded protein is CSALGGAGDTQYF.

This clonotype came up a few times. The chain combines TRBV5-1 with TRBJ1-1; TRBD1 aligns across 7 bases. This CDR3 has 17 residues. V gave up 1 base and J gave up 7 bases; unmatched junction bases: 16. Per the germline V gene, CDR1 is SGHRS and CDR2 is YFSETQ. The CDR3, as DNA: TGCGCCAGCAGCTTGAGGGTCATCGGGACAGCAGAAAGTGAAGCTTTCTTT. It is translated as CASSLRVIGTAESEAFF.

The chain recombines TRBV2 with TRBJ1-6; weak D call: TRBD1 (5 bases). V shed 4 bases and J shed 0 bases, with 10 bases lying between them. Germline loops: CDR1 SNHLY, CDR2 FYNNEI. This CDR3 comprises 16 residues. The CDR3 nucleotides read TGTGCCAGCAGTGGGGGACTGAGCTCCTATAATTCACCCCTCCACTTT. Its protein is CASSGGLSSYNSPLHF.

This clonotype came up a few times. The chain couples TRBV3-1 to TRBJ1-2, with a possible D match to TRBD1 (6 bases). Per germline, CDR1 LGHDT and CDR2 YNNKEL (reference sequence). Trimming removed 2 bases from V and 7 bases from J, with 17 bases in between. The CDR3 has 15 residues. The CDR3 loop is CASSQPMAQGGGYTF. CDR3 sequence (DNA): TGTGCCAGCAGCCAACCTATGGCACAGGGAGGTGGCTACACCTTC.

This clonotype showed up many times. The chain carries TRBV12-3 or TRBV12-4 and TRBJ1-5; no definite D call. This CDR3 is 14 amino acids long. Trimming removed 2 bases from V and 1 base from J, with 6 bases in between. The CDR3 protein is CASSLKWSNQPQHF. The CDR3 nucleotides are TGTGCCAGCAGTTTAAAGTGGAGCAATCAGCCCCAGCATTTT.

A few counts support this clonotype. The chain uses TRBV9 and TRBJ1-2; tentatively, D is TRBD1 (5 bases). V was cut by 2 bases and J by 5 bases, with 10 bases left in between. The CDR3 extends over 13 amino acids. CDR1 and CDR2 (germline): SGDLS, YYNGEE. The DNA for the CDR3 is TGTGCCAGCAGCGTGGGGGACCGATATGGCTACACCTTC. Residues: CASSVGDRYGYTF.

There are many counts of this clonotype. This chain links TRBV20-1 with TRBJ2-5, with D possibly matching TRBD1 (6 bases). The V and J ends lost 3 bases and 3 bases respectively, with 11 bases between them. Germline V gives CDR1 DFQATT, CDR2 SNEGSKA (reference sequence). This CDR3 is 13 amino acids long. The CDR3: CSASPGTKETQYF. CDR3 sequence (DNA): TGCAGTGCTAGCCCCGGGACAAAAGAGACCCAGTACTTC.

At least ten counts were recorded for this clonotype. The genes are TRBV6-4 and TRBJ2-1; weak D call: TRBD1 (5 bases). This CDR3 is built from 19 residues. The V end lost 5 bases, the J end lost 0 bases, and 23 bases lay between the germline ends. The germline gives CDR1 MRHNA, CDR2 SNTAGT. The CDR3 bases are TGTGCCAGCAGTCCGACCCTTAGGACACTGACAAGCTCCTACAATGAGCAGTTCTTC. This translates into CASSPTLRTLTSSYNEQFF.

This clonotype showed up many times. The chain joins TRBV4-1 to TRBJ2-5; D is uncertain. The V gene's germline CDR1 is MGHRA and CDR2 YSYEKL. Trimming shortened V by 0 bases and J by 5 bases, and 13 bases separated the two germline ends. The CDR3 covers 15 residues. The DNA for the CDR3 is TGCGCCAGCAGCCAAGATCTTGGCCTCAGGGAGACCCAGTACTTC. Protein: CASSQDLGLRETQYF.

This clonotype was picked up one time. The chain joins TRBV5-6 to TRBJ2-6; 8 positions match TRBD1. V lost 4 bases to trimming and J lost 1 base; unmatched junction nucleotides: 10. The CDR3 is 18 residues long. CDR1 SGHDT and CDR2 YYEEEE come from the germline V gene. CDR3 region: CASSKTGVGFSGANVLTF. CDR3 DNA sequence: TGTGCCAGCAGCAAGACAGGGGTGGGTTTTTCTGGGGCCAACGTCCTGACTTTC.

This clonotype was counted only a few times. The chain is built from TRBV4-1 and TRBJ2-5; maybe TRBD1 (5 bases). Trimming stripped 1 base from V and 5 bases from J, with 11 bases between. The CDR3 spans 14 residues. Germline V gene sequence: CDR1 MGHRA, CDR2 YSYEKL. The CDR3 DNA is TGCGCCAGCAGCCAAGGCGACAGAAGGGAGACCCAGTACTTC. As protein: CASSQGDRRETQYF.

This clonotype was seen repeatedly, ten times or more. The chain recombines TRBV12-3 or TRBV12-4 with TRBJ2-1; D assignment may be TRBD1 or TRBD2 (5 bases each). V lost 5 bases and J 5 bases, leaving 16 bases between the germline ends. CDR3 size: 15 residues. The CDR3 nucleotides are TGTGCCAGCAGTCGACGGGACCCAGTTAACAATGAGCAGTTCTTC. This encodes CASSRRDPVNNEQFF.

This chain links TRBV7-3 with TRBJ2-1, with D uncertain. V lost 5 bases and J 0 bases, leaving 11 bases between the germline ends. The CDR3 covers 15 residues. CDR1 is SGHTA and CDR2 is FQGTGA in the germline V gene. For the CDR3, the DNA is TGTGCCAGCAGCCCCGGTGGCGCCTCCTACAATGAGCAGTTCTTC. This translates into CASSPGGASYNEQFF.

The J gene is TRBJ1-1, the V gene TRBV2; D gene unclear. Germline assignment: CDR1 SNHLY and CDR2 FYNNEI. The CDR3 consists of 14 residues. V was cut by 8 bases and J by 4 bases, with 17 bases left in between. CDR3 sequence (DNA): TGTGCCAGCGACACAATTTCTGGGGTCACTGAAGCTTTCTTT. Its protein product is CASDTISGVTEAFF.

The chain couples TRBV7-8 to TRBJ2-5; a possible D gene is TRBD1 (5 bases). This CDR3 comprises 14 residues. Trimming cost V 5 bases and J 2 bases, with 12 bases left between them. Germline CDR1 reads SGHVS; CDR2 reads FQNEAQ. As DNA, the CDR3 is TGTGCCAGCAGCAACACAGGAAAACAAGAGACCCAGTACTTC. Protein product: CASSNTGKQETQYF.

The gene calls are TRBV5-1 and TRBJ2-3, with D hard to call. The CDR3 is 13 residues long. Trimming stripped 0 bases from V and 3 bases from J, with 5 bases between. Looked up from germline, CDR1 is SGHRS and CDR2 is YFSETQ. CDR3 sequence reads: CASSLVRTDTQYF. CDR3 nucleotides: TGCGCCAGCAGCTTGGTTAGAACAGATACGCAGTATTTT.

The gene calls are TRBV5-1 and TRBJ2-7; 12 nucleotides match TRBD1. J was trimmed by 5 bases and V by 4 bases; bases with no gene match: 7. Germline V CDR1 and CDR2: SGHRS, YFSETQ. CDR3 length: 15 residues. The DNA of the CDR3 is TGCGCCAGCAGCCTAACCGGGACAGGGGGCAACGAGCAGTACTTC. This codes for CASSLTGTGGNEQYF. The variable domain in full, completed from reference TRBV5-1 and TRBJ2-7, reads KAGVTQTPRYLIKTRGQQVTLSCSPISGHRSVSWYQQTPGQGLQFLFEYFSETQRNKGNFPGRFSGRQFSNSRSEMNVSTLELGDSALYLCASSLTGTGGNEQYFGPGTRLTVT.

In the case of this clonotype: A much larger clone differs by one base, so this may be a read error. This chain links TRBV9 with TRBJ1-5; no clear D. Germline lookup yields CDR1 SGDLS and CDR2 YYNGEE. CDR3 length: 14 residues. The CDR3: CASSDRYSNKPQHF. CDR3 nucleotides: TGTGCCAGCAGCGATCGATACAGCAATAAGCCCCAGCATTTT.

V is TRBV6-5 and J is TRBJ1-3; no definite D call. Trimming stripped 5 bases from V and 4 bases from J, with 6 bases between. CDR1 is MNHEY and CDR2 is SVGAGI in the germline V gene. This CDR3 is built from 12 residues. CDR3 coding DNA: TGTGCCAGCAGTAGTCAAGGAAACACCATATATTTT. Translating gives CASSSQGNTIYF.

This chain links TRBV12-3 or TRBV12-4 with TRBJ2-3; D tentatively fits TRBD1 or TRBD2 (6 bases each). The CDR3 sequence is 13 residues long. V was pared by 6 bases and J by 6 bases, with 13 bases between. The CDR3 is CASSPGAADTQYF. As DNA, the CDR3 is TGTGCCAGCAGCCCGGGGGCGGCGGATACGCAGTATTTT.

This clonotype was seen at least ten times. In DNA form, the CDR3 reads TGCGCCAGCAGCCAAGAGTCAGCGGGGGCCAGCACAGATACGCAGTATTTT. It encodes CASSQESAGASTDTQYF. This chain connects TRBV4-1 to TRBJ2-3; 8 bases map to TRBD2. This CDR3 is built from 17 residues. With V trimmed by 0 bases and J by 0 bases, 5 bases remained unmatched. Germline assignment: CDR1 MGHRA and CDR2 YSYEKL.

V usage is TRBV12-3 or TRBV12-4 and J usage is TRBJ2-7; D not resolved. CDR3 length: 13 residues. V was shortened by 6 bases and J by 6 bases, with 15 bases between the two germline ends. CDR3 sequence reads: CASRGPPRLEQYF. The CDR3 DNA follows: TGTGCCAGCAGGGGCCCCCCCAGGCTCGAGCAGTACTTC.

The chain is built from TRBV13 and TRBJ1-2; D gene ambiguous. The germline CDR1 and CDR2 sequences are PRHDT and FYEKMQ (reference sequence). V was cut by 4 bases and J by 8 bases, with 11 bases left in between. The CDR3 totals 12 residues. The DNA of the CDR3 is TGTGCCAGCAGCTCACGGGAAGGCGGCTACACCTTC. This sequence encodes CASSSREGGYTF. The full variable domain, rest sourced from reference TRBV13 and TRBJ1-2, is AAGVIQSPRHLIKEKRETATLKCYPIPRHDTVYWYQQGPGQDPQFLISFYEKMQSDKGSIPDRFSAQQFSDYHSELNMSSLELGDSALYFCASSSREGGYTFGSGTRLTVV.

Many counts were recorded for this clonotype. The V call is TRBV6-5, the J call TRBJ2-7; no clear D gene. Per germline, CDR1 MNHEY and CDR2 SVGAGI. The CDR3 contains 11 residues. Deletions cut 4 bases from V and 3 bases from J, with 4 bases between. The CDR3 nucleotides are TGTGCCAGCAGTTCCTGCTACGAGCAGTACTTC. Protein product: CASSSCYEQYF.

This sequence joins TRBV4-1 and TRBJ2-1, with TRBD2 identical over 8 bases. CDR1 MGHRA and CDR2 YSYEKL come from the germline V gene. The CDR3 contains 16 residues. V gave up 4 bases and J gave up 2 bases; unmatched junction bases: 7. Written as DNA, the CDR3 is TGCGCCAGCAGCCTCGGCGGGGGGCCTGCCTACAATGAGCAGTTCTTC. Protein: CASSLGGGPAYNEQFF.

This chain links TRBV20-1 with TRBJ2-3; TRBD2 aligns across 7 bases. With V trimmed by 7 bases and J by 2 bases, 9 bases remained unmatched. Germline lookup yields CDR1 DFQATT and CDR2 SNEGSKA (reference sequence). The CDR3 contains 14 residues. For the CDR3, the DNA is TGCAGTGTTCTACGACTAGCTACCACAGATACGCAGTATTTT. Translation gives CSVLRLATTDTQYF.

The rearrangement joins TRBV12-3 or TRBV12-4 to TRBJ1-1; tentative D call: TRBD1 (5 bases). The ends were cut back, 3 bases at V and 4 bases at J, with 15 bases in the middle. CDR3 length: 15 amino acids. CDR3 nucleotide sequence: TGTGCCAGCAGTTTTTACAGGCAGAGGAGCACTGAAGCTTTCTTT. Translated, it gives CASSFYRQRSTEAFF.

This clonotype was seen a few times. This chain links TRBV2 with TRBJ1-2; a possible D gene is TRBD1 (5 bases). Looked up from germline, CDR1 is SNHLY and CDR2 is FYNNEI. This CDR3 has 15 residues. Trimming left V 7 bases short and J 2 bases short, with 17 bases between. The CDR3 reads CASIGEGLGNYGYTF. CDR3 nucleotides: TGTGCCAGCATTGGGGAGGGGCTCGGCAACTATGGCTACACCTTC. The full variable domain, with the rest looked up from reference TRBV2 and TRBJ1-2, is EPEVTQTPSHQVTQMGQEVILRCVPISNHLYFYWYRQILGQKVEFLVSFYNNEISEKSEIFDDQFSVERPDGSNFTLKIRSTKLEDSAMYFCASIGEGLGNYGYTFGSGTRLTVV.

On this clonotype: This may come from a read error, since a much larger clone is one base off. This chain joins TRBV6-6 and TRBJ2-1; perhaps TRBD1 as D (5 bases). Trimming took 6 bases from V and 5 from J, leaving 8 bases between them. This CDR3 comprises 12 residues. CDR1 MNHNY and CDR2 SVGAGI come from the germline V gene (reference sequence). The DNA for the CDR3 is TGTGCCAGCAGACAGGCAGACAATGAGCAGTTCTTC. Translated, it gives CASRQADNEQFF.

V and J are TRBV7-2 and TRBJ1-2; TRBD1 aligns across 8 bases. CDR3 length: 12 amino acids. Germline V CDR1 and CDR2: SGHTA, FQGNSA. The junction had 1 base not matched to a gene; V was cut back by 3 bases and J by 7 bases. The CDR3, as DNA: TGTGCCAGCAGCTTTACAGGGGGTGGCTACACCTTC. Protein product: CASSFTGGGYTF.

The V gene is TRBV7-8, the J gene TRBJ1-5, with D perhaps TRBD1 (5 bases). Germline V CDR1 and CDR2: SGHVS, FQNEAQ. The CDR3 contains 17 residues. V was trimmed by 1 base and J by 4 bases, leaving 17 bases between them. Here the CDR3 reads CASSLGAFGQVNQPQHF. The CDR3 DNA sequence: TGTGCCAGCAGCTTAGGGGCTTTCGGACAAGTTAATCAGCCCCAGCATTTT.